These 16 T cell receptor beta chains share one sample of origin, sequenced in a study of blood T cells in healthy people across ages. Using a J-beta primer mix together with a sample-barcoded 5' primer, a second PCR was run for about 6 to 11 cycles. TCRdb reprocessed the 5' RACE reads with MiXCR, giving one entry per CDR3 protein. The data contain some 1,500,000 distinct CDR3 sequences, approximately 42% of them seen just once; the ten biggest clones take up roughly 3.7%. The sequencing sample was made of blood. These receptors originate from a woman aged 18-29 years in good health.

In DNA form, the CDR3 reads TGCGCCAGCAGCTCAAGCGGGGGATTGGACGGGGAGCTGTTTTTT. This encodes CASSSSGGLDGELFF. This chain joins TRBV5-1 and TRBJ2-2; 8 bases fit TRBD2. The V gene end was trimmed by 3 bases and the J gene end by 7 bases; junction bases not matched to a gene: 8. This CDR3 is built from 15 residues. Germline values: CDR1 SGHRS, CDR2 YFSETQ.

The V gene is TRBV20-1, the J gene TRBJ1-2; 12 bases match TRBD1. CDR3 length: 14 residues. After removal of 2 bases from V and 8 bases from J, the junction contained 6 bases not matched to a gene. CDR1 DFQATT and CDR2 SNEGSKA come from the germline V gene (reference sequence). CDR3 amino acids: CSARMGQGAGGYTF. DNA for the CDR3: TGCAGTGCTAGAATGGGACAGGGGGCTGGAGGCTACACCTTC.

The CDR3 loop reads CASSTTGVTGYTF. CDR3 DNA: TGCGCCAGCAGCACCACAGGGGTGACAGGCTACACCTTC. The chain employs TRBV4-1 and TRBJ1-2, with 7 bases fitting TRBD1. Per the germline V gene, CDR1 is MGHRA and CDR2 is YSYEKL. The junction had 8 bases not matched to a gene; V was cut back by 5 bases and J by 8 bases. The CDR3 extends over 13 amino acids.

The chain combines TRBV6-6 with TRBJ2-1, with a possible D match to TRBD1 (6 bases). Trimming left V 0 bases short and J 10 bases short, with 19 bases between. The CDR3 is 16 amino acids. Germline values: CDR1 MNHNY, CDR2 SVGAGI (reference sequence). The CDR3 region is CASSYSIDRSASEQFF. The CDR3 DNA reads TGTGCCAGCAGTTACTCGATAGACAGGTCGGCGAGCGAGCAGTTCTTC.

This clonotype was seen many times. The chain joins TRBV18 to TRBJ2-1, with 11 nucleotides matching TRBD2. This CDR3 has 16 amino acids. Germline CDR1 reads KGHSH; CDR2 reads LQKENI. J was trimmed by 5 bases and V by 6 bases; bases with no gene match: 9. The chain's CDR3 is CASSLPGTSGNNEQFF. CDR3 in DNA: TGTGCCAGCTCCCTCCCCGGGACTAGCGGAAACAATGAGCAGTTCTTC.

This clonotype was seen ten or more times. This chain uses TRBV12-3 or TRBV12-4 with TRBJ1-2; 9 nucleotides agree with TRBD1. V shed 5 bases and J 5 bases; nucleotides not matched to a gene: 3. This CDR3 contains 13 residues. CDR3 sequence reads: CASSLGTGYGYTF. The CDR3 coding sequence is TGTGCCAGCAGTCTCGGGACAGGGTATGGCTACACCTTC.

The V and J genes are TRBV7-2 and TRBJ2-6; tentative D call: TRBD1 (5 bases). V lost 3 bases to trimming and J lost 8 bases, with 8 bases between them. The CDR3 spans 13 residues. Germline lookup yields CDR1 SGHTA and CDR2 FQGNSA. CDR3 sequence (DNA): TGTGCCAGCAGCTTCTACAGGTCCAACGTCCTGACTTTC. Its protein is CASSFYRSNVLTF.

This chain connects TRBV6-6 to TRBJ1-4; TRBD1 matches 7 bases. This CDR3 spans 13 amino acids. V dropped 7 bases and J dropped 4; count of bases not matched to a gene: 3. Germline V gives CDR1 MNHNY, CDR2 SVGAGI (reference sequence). The CDR3 DNA is TGTGCCAGCAAGACAGGGATTAATGAAAAACTGTTTTTT. It translates to CASKTGINEKLFF.

This clonotype was seen only a few times. V gene TRBV10-3 combines with J gene TRBJ2-3, with 12 bases lining up with TRBD1. The CDR3 sequence is 14 residues long. J gave up 7 bases and V 6 bases, and 5 bases lay outside the gene matches. Germline loops: CDR1 ENHRY, CDR2 SYGVKD. The CDR3 loop is CAIRGQGAQNTQYF. CDR3 coding DNA: TGTGCCATCAGGGGACAGGGGGCGCAAAATACGCAGTATTTT.

The sample holds a few counts of this clonotype. The chain links TRBV12-3 or TRBV12-4 to TRBJ1-5; D gene ambiguous. The CDR3 spans 14 residues. Trimming took off 6 bases at V and 2 bases at J, with 11 bases between the two ends. The CDR3 is CASSLTSRNQPQHF. CDR3 nucleotide sequence: TGTGCCAGCAGCCTAACCAGTCGCAATCAGCCCCAGCATTTT.

The genes are TRBV24-1 and TRBJ1-5; a possible D gene is TRBD1 (5 bases). The germline V gene has CDR1 KGHDR and CDR2 SFDVKD. Trimming shortened V by 3 bases and J by 5 bases, and 16 bases separated the two germline ends. CDR3 length: 16 residues. The CDR3: CATSDGTGTGDQPQHF. The CDR3, as DNA: TGTGCCACCAGTGATGGGACGGGCACGGGCGATCAGCCCCAGCATTTT.

This clonotype showed up just once. The chain recombines TRBV27 with TRBJ2-7; tentatively, D is TRBD2 (6 bases). This CDR3 comprises 15 residues. Germline values: CDR1 MNHEY, CDR2 SMNVEV (reference sequence). Trimming removed 2 bases at V and 2 bases at J, with 13 bases between. The CDR3 here is CASSLLGGTAYEQYF. DNA of the CDR3: TGTGCCAGCAGTTTACTTGGCGGGACTGCCTACGAGCAGTACTTC.

The chain links TRBV3-1 to TRBJ2-2; 11 positions agree with TRBD2. Germline CDR1 reads LGHDT; CDR2 reads YNNKEL (reference sequence). This CDR3 spans 17 amino acids. J gave up 3 bases and V 3 bases, and 6 bases lay outside the gene matches. CDR3 loop: CASSQYSGRGDTGELFF. CDR3 bases: TGTGCCAGCAGCCAGTATAGCGGGAGGGGGGACACCGGGGAGCTGTTTTTT. Filled out from reference TRBV3-1 and TRBJ2-2, the complete variable domain reads DTAVSQTPKYLVTQMGNDKSIKCEQNLGHDTMYWYKQDSKKFLKIMFSYNNKELIINETVPNRFSPKSPDKAHLNLHINSLELGDSAVYFCASSQYSGRGDTGELFFGEGSRLTVL.

The chain uses TRBV19 and TRBJ2-1, with TRBD1 identical over 8 bases. CDR3 length: 13 amino acids. The V gene end was trimmed by 9 bases and the J gene end by 4 bases; junction bases not matched to a gene: 5. Germline CDR1 is LNHDA and CDR2 is SQIVND (reference sequence). The CDR3 is CASGQGLYNEQFF. The CDR3 bases are TGTGCCAGCGGACAGGGACTTTACAATGAGCAGTTCTTC.

The V gene is TRBV7-8, the J gene TRBJ2-3; D may be TRBD1 or TRBD2 (5 bases each). The CDR3 is made up of 14 amino acids. Germline V CDR1 and CDR2: SGHVS, FQNEAQ. Trimming shortened V by 3 bases and J by 1 base, and 8 bases separated the two germline ends. Here the CDR3 DNA reads TGTGCCAGCAGCTTCTGGGACGGCACAGATACGCAGTATTTT. Protein: CASSFWDGTDTQYF. Complete variable domain (other parts from reference TRBV7-8 and TRBJ2-3): GAGVSQSPRYKVAKRGQDVALRCDPISGHVSLFWYQQALGQGPEFLTYFQNEAQLDKSGLPSDRFFAERPEGSVSTLKIQRTQQEDSAVYLCASSFWDGTDTQYFGPGTRLTVL.

This chain connects TRBV27 to TRBJ2-7; 7 bases agree with TRBD1. Losses at the gene ends were 8 bases for V and 0 bases for J; bases not matched to a gene: 7. Germline loops: CDR1 MNHEY, CDR2 SMNVEV (reference sequence). The CDR3 has 14 residues. The CDR3 DNA follows: TGTGCCAGCGCCGCGGACAGGTACTCCTACGAGCAGTACTTC. It encodes CASAADRYSYEQYF.